This TCR beta chain was recorded in a study of molecular identifiers for immune sequencing clone quantification. TCRdb re-analysed the PCR reads in MiXCR, keeping a single row per CDR3 protein. The sample holds more than 550,000 distinct CDR3 sequences, roughly 23% seen once. CDR1 and CDR2 from the germline V gene are LGHNA and YSLEER. V was clipped by 0 bases and J by 4 bases, with 13 bases between them. This CDR3 region has 16 residues. Study outcomes and limitations: Spiked TCR RNA from one Jurkat cell reportedly showed up when mixed among 950,000 to 1,000,000 naive cells.

This clonotype was counted at least ten times. Its antigen remains unidentified. Sequencing used naive CD8+ T cells from blood, with Jurkat cell RNA spiked in. The subset: FACS-sorted CD8+CD4-CCR7+CD45RA+ naive T cells. This receptor was taken from a human donor in good health. Some libraries in this study had Jurkat cell RNA spiked in. The genes are TRBV4-3 and TRBJ1-3; D gene uncertain. CDR3 coding DNA: TGCGCCAGCAGCCAAGATTGGCCTAACTGGGGAAACACCATATATTTT. This encodes CASSQDWPNWGNTIYF.